This T cell receptor (beta chain) came from a study of T cell changes during pregnancy in multiple sclerosis. Sequenced by immunoSEQ multiplex PCR; TCRdb stores in-frame clones only, minus some. The sample carries about 130,000 clones, 90% to 96% recorded once. This clone was found a few times. V was shortened by 0 bases and J by 4 bases, with 3 bases between the two germline ends. CDR1 and CDR2 from the germline V gene are SGDLS and YYNGEE. There are 12 residues in the CDR3. The chain recombines TRBV9 with TRBJ2-3; D unclear. The origin of this receptor is a female donor with multiple sclerosis, enrolled in a pregnancy study. Here the sequenced sample was peripheral blood, taken after pregnancy. CDR3 nucleotide sequence: TGTGCCAGCAGCGTAGTAGCAGATACGCAGTATTTT. Its protein product is CASSVVADTQYF.